This T cell receptor (beta chain) was identified during a study of OX40 agonist ivuxolimab in advanced cancers. Overall study context: Males comprised around 80% of the group, whose mean age was about 62 years (range roughly 20 to 85).

Using immunoSEQ multiplex PCR, the repertoire was profiled, and TCRdb retains in-frame clones only, with some absent. The data contain tens of thousands of clones, approximately 85% of them singletons. Trimming stripped 4 bases from V and 2 bases from J, with 13 bases between. The CDR3 is 14 residues long. Germline V gene data show CDR1 as SGHRS and CDR2 as YFSETQ. The V call is TRBV5-1, the J call TRBJ2-7; D ambiguous. The material sequenced was CD4+ or CD8+ T cells sorted from blood, taken in a trial of the OX40 agonist ivuxolimab. The clonotype comes from an adult with an advanced solid tumor such as melanoma, head and neck, liver or kidney cancer. The CDR3 protein is CASSQGRGTYEQYF. The CDR3 DNA reads as TGCGCCAGCAGCCAAGGACGTGGTACCTACGAGCAGTACTTC. Combining the CDR3 with reference TRBV5-1 and TRBJ2-7 gives the whole variable domain KAGVTQTPRYLIKTRGQQVTLSCSPISGHRSVSWYQQTPGQGLQFLFEYFSETQRNKGNFPGRFSGRQFSNSRSEMNVSTLELGDSALYLCASSQGRGTYEQYFGPGTRLTVT.